These T cell receptor beta chains were read from a single sample in a study of identical twins. TCRdb analysed the 5' RACE reads with MiXCR anew, one entry per CDR3 protein. There are some 210,000 distinct CDR3 sequences in the sample; 15% to 20% occur only once, and 40% lies in the top ten. The same data also contributed to another study, on T cells expressing NK-cell markers.

Specimen: CD8+ T cells sorted from blood. These receptors all stem from a young woman in good health. The conserved cysteine and the conserved F or W are not part of the CDR3 here.

j_gene: TRBJ2-7
v_gene: TRBV27
CDR3aa: ASSSPVRGEQY

j_gene: TRBJ2-4
v_gene: TRBV12-3/TRBV12-4
CDR3aa: ASRSDRGPYLAKNIQY

j_gene: TRBJ2-1
v_gene: TRBV28
CDR3aa: ASSLWTGVANEQF

j_gene: TRBJ2-4
v_gene: TRBV4-3
CDR3aa: ASSPKSGVAKNIQY

j_gene: TRBJ2-1
v_gene: TRBV13
CDR3aa: ASSFLSAGVRDEQF

j_gene: TRBJ2-7
v_gene: TRBV12-3/TRBV12-4
CDR3aa: ASSSSTVTYEQY

j_gene: TRBJ2-1
v_gene: TRBV12-3/TRBV12-4
CDR3aa: ASSFSRVSEQF

j_gene: TRBJ2-5
v_gene: TRBV20-1
CDR3aa: SARPIAGVSKTQY

j_gene: TRBJ1-1
v_gene: TRBV29-1
CDR3aa: SVENRGDTEAF

j_gene: TRBJ2-7
v_gene: TRBV2
CDR3aa: ASSEEGYEQY

j_gene: TRBJ1-2
v_gene: TRBV12-3/TRBV12-4
CDR3aa: ASSLGAYYGYT

j_gene: TRBJ1-4
v_gene: TRBV9
CDR3aa: ASGTAEKLF

j_gene: TRBJ2-7
v_gene: TRBV20-1
CDR3aa: SASVGRQQY

j_gene: TRBJ2-6
v_gene: TRBV12-5
CDR3aa: ASGPWGGQGGPSGANVLT

j_gene: TRBJ2-7
v_gene: TRBV20-1
CDR3aa: SARDGGYEQY

j_gene: TRBJ1-2
v_gene: TRBV6-1
CDR3aa: ASGRGLGYGYT

j_gene: TRBJ2-7
v_gene: TRBV30
CDR3aa: AWTTGGHWEQY

j_gene: TRBJ1-1
v_gene: TRBV29-1
CDR3aa: SARQGAGTEAF

j_gene: TRBJ2-2
v_gene: TRBV24-1
CDR3aa: ASEGSSGTGELF

j_gene: TRBJ2-7
v_gene: TRBV12-3/TRBV12-4
CDR3aa: ASSFGGDEQY

j_gene: TRBJ2-7
v_gene: TRBV20-1
CDR3aa: SARDLTSGSAEQY

j_gene: TRBJ1-6
v_gene: TRBV20-1
CDR3aa: SAHSAGPEGSPLH

j_gene: TRBJ2-5
v_gene: TRBV7-9
CDR3aa: ASRGVAGRETQY

j_gene: TRBJ2-3
v_gene: TRBV5-6
CDR3aa: ASSFGTGAVDTQY

j_gene: TRBJ1-5
v_gene: TRBV15
CDR3aa: ATGAGENQPQH

j_gene: TRBJ1-2
v_gene: TRBV29-1
CDR3aa: SVQPGDNYGYT

j_gene: TRBJ2-3
v_gene: TRBV6-1
CDR3aa: ATSQAELSTDTQY

j_gene: TRBJ1-1
v_gene: TRBV19
CDR3aa: ASSRRVLNTEAF

j_gene: TRBJ2-3
v_gene: TRBV10-3
CDR3aa: AISESASPTDTQY

j_gene: TRBJ2-7
v_gene: TRBV12-3/TRBV12-4
CDR3aa: ASSHPNGGAWYEQY

j_gene: TRBJ2-1
v_gene: TRBV19
CDR3aa: ASSDTGGSYNEQF